Presented here are 10 T cell receptor beta chains from one specimen sequenced in a study of blood T cell repertoires in COVID-19. Sequencing was performed with immunoSEQ multiplex PCR; in TCRdb, only in-frame clones are kept and a portion is missing. The table has about 310,000 clones, about nine tenths seen once. Sequencing was done on a sample of peripheral blood. The source is a man aged 18 to 30 with active or convalescent COVID-19.

This chain connects TRBV6-4 to TRBJ1-5, with D tentatively TRBD1 (6 bases). Per the germline V gene, CDR1 is MRHNA and CDR2 is SNTAGT. The CDR3 is made up of 15 amino acids. V lost 4 bases to trimming and J lost 0 bases, with 10 bases between them. The CDR3 DNA sequence: TGTGCCAGCAGTGGAAGACAGGCTAGCAATCAGCCCCAGCATTTT. Protein: CASSGRQASNQPQHF.

A note on this clone: Germline is not matched at one junction end, which may reflect a read error. The chain couples TRBV4-1 to TRBJ1-6; D possibly corresponds to TRBD1 (6 bases). The germline gives CDR1 MGHRA, CDR2 YSYEKL. The CDR3 is 14 amino acids. The CDR3 protein is CASSHSHAEGQPEF. CDR3 in DNA: TGCGCCAGCAGCCATTCCCACGCCGAAGGACAGCCAGAGTTT.

V gene TRBV6-1 combines with J gene TRBJ2-5; 10 bases map to TRBD2. V shed 5 bases, J shed 5 bases, and the junction held 5 bases outside the gene matches. CDR1 is MNHNS and CDR2 is SASEGT in the germline V gene. This CDR3 region has 14 residues. The DNA of the CDR3 is TGTGCCAGCAGTAAGCGGGGGGGCGGGGAGACCCAGTACTTC. Protein sequence: CASSKRGGGETQYF.

This clone was counted once. V gene TRBV4-3 combines with J gene TRBJ1-4, with D possibly matching TRBD1 (6 bases). The CDR3 totals 16 residues. The V gene's germline CDR1 is LGHNA and CDR2 YSLEER. Trimming took 0 bases from V and 8 from J, leaving 16 bases between them. The CDR3 here is CASSQDRGGLGEKLFF. DNA of the CDR3: TGCGCCAGCAGCCAAGATAGGGGGGGCCTAGGGGAAAAACTGTTTTTT.

The V call is TRBV6-6, the J call TRBJ2-1; 9 nucleotides match TRBD1. CDR1 and CDR2 from the germline V gene are MNHNY and SVGAGI (reference sequence). The CDR3 has 16 residues. With V trimmed by 6 bases and J by 2 bases, 8 bases remained unmatched. The CDR3 coding sequence is TGTGCCAGCAGCCGATCCCGGGACAGGGCCTACAATGAGCAGTTCTTC. Translation: CASSRSRDRAYNEQFF.

This clone was picked up a small number of times. J is TRBJ1-6 and V is TRBV6-5; unclear D gene. Trimming stripped 5 bases from V and 1 base from J, with 6 bases between. This CDR3 region has 14 residues. CDR1 is MNHEY, CDR2 SVGAGI, per germline. In DNA, the CDR3 is TGTGCCAGCAGTCCCCTTTCCTATAATTCACCCCTCCACTTT. This translates into CASSPLSYNSPLHF.

This chain connects TRBV5-4 to TRBJ1-6, with unresolved D. V was trimmed by 4 bases and J by 7 bases, leaving 15 bases between them. This CDR3 has 15 residues. Germline CDR1 reads SGHNT; CDR2 reads YYREEE (reference sequence). DNA for the CDR3: TGTGCCAGCAGCACCGGGGAAGGGTGGAATTCACCCCTCCACTTT. Protein sequence: CASSTGEGWNSPLHF. The variable domain in full, with the rest retrieved from reference TRBV5-4 and TRBJ1-6, is ETGVTQSPTHLIKTRGQQVTLRCSSQSGHNTVSWYQQALGQGPQFIFQYYREEENGRGNFPPRFSGLQFPNYSSELNVNALELDDSALYLCASSTGEGWNSPLHFGNGTRLTVT.

As concerns this clone: Other DNA sequences in this specimen translate into the identical CDR3. V usage is TRBV27 and J usage is TRBJ1-5; 10 bases fit TRBD1. The CDR3 loop spans 15 amino acids. The germline CDR1 and CDR2 sequences are MNHEY and SMNVEV (reference sequence). V lost 6 bases to trimming and J lost 2 bases; unmatched junction nucleotides: 4. The CDR3 nucleotides read TGTGCCAGCAGCCCCGGGACAGGGGGCAATCAGCCCCAGCATTTT. Translating it yields CASSPGTGGNQPQHF.

The genes are TRBV7-9 and TRBJ2-6; 7 nucleotides line up with TRBD2. The CDR3 contains 18 residues. CDR1 SEHNR and CDR2 FQNEAQ come from the germline V gene (reference sequence). J gave up 0 bases and V 8 bases, and 13 bases lay outside the gene matches. The CDR3 region has the DNA TGTGCCAGCCGTCCGGATAGGACTAGAGGCTCTGGGGCCAACGTCCTGACTTTC. It specifies CASRPDRTRGSGANVLTF.

To note about this clone: Other nucleotide sequences in the sample specify the same CDR3. The chain uses TRBV4-1 and TRBJ2-7; 10 positions match TRBD2. CDR1 and CDR2 from the germline V gene are MGHRA and YSYEKL. With V trimmed by 2 bases and J by 3 bases, 7 bases remained unmatched. This CDR3 has 16 amino acids. The CDR3 protein is CASSQTLASGSYEQYF. The DNA of the CDR3 is TGCGCCAGCAGCCAAACTTTGGCTAGCGGGAGCTACGAGCAGTACTTC.